This T cell receptor (beta chain) was captured by sequencing in a study of OX40 agonist ivuxolimab in advanced cancers. Germline CDR1 SGHTA, CDR2 FQGNSA. Trimming left V 5 bases short and J 3 bases short, with 5 bases between. This CDR3 has 11 amino acids. In regard to this clone: The antigen remains unidentified.

Study-level results: Doses of 0.1 to 3.0 mg/kg were accompanied by clonal expansion of CD4+ and CD8+ blood T cells by week 6.

Data came from immunoSEQ multiplex PCR; TCRdb stores just in-frame clones and leaves some out. There are fewer than 20,000 clones in the sample; around 82% occur only once, and about 15% lies in the top ten. The specimen was CD4+ or CD8+ T cells sorted from blood, collected in a trial of the OX40 agonist ivuxolimab. The origin of this receptor is an adult with an advanced solid tumor such as melanoma, head and neck, liver or kidney cancer. The chain joins TRBV7-2 to TRBJ2-7; D not resolved. The chain's CDR3 is CASSDRYEQYF. CDR3 nucleotide sequence: TGTGCCAGCAGCGACCGCTACGAGCAGTACTTC.